These 15 T cell receptor beta chains were all obtained from the same sample, sequenced in a study of high-grade serous ovarian cancer treatment subgroups. Data came from immunoSEQ multiplex PCR; TCRdb stores just in-frame clones and leaves some out. The sample has roughly 5,000 clones, roughly 65% seen once. Tumor samples were taken before definitive surgery or chemotherapy. Input material: tumor tissue. The source is a human donor with high-grade serous ovarian cancer.

V and J are TRBV28 and TRBJ2-7, with a possible D match to TRBD2 (6 bases). CDR1 is MDHEN, CDR2 SYDVKM, per germline. CDR3 length equals 15 residues. V lost 6 bases, J lost 0 bases, and 15 bases lay in between. DNA of the CDR3: TGTGCCAGCAGCCCCCGAGGGAGGAGCTCCTACGAGCAGTACTTC. Protein: CASSPRGRSSYEQYF.

This clone was seen a handful of times. The junction does not match germline at one end; this may be a read error. The chain links TRBV7-9 to TRBJ2-3; a weak D match, TRBD2 (5 bases). The CDR3 has 13 amino acids. Germline V lookup: CDR1 SEHNR, CDR2 FQNEAQ (reference sequence). CDR3 nucleotide sequence: TGTGCCAGCAGCTTAGCGCTGGGGAGTCAGTCCAATTTT. Residues: CASSLALGSQSNF.

The chain is built from TRBV6-1 and TRBJ2-7; D gene ambiguous. The V end was cut by 8 bases, the J end by 0 bases, with 17 bases between. The CDR3 spans 15 residues. From germline, CDR1 is MNHNS and CDR2 SASEGT. The CDR3 region is CASGWYGTSSYEQYF. For the CDR3, the DNA is TGTGCCAGCGGGTGGTATGGCACGAGCTCCTACGAGCAGTACTTC.

The V call is TRBV5-6, the J call TRBJ1-5, with D unclear. Trimming pared 0 bases from V and 4 bases from J, leaving 5 bases between. CDR1 and CDR2 (germline): SGHDT, YYEEEE. The CDR3 is 13 residues long. For the CDR3, the DNA is TGTGCCAGCAGCTTGGGAAGAAATCAGCCCCAGCATTTT. This encodes CASSLGRNQPQHF.

V gene TRBV5-1 combines with J gene TRBJ2-3; 9 positions match TRBD2. Germline trimming cut 4 bases from V and 6 bases from J; bases unmatched to any gene: 6. The germline CDR1 and CDR2 sequences are SGHRS and YFSETQ. The length of the CDR3 is 14 residues. The DNA for the CDR3 is TGCGCCAGCAGCCCTTTAGCGGGAGCGGATACGCAGTATTTT. Protein product: CASSPLAGADTQYF.

The genes are TRBV29-1 and TRBJ2-1; D unresolved. The CDR3 runs to 14 residues. Germline V gene lookup returns CDR1 SQVTM and CDR2 ANQGSEA. Between the trimmed V and J ends, which lost 3 bases and 0 bases, there was a span of 9 bases. The CDR3 protein is CSVDKGLSYNEQFF. The CDR3 DNA follows: TGCAGCGTTGACAAGGGCCTCTCCTACAATGAGCAGTTCTTC.

The chain couples TRBV5-4 to TRBJ2-3; weak D call: TRBD2 (5 bases). This CDR3 contains 15 residues. The V end lost 0 bases, the J end lost 0 bases, and 8 bases lay between the germline ends. Germline CDR1 SGHNT, CDR2 YYREEE (reference sequence). DNA of the CDR3: TGTGCCAGCAGCTTGGGAGGGCTGAGCACAGATACGCAGTATTTT. Protein product: CASSLGGLSTDTQYF. Combining the CDR3 with reference TRBV5-4 and TRBJ2-3 gives the whole variable domain ETGVTQSPTHLIKTRGQQVTLRCSSQSGHNTVSWYQQALGQGPQFIFQYYREEENGRGNFPPRFSGLQFPNYSSELNVNALELDDSALYLCASSLGGLSTDTQYFGPGTRLTVL.

The CDR3 region is CASTAGTGDGYTF. The DNA for the CDR3 is TGTGCCAGCACCGCCGGGACAGGGGATGGCTACACCTTC. The V and J genes are TRBV2 and TRBJ1-2, with 10 bases aligning to TRBD1. The length of the CDR3 is 13 residues. Losses at the gene ends were 7 bases for V and 6 bases for J; bases not matched to a gene: 5. Germline CDR1 SNHLY, CDR2 FYNNEI.

V is TRBV11-2 and J is TRBJ2-7; 7 nucleotides match TRBD2. V gave up 0 bases and J gave up 7 bases; unmatched junction bases: 6. Germline CDR1 reads SGHAT; CDR2 reads FQNNGV. The CDR3 sequence is 14 residues long. CDR3 residues: CASSLDILAREQYV. As DNA, the CDR3 is TGTGCCAGCAGCTTAGATATACTAGCGCGGGAGCAGTACGTC.

This clone was recorded once. The chain links TRBV7-2 to TRBJ2-7; D gene unclear. Per germline, CDR1 SGHTA and CDR2 FQGNSA. Between the trimmed V and J ends, which lost 5 bases and 2 bases, there was a span of 16 bases. This CDR3 contains 15 residues. The CDR3 sequence: CASSGPVDRPYEQYV. In DNA form, the CDR3 reads TGTGCCAGCAGCGGCCCAGTAGACCGACCCTACGAGCAGTACGTC.

The table lists this clone with a few counts. CDR3 sequence: CASRTPGLGTNEKLFF. DNA of the CDR3: TGTGCCAGTCGAACCCCAGGGCTGGGAACTAATGAAAAACTGTTTTTT. This chain uses TRBV19 with TRBJ1-4; TRBD1 might be the D (5 bases). Trimming stripped 8 bases from V and 1 base from J, with 17 bases between. This CDR3 has 16 amino acids. Germline-derived CDR1 and CDR2 are LNHDA and SQIVND (reference sequence). Drawing the rest from reference TRBV19 and TRBJ1-4, the complete variable domain is DGGITQSPKYLFRKEGQNVTLSCEQNLNHDAMYWYRQDPGQGLRLIYYSQIVNDFQKGDIAEGYSVSREKKESFPLTVTSAQKNPTAFYLCASRTPGLGTNEKLFFGSGTQLSVL.

The chain links TRBV25-1 to TRBJ2-2, with D possibly TRBD1 on 5 matching bases. Germline CDR1 and CDR2: MGHDK and SYGVNS. Trimming pared 2 bases from V and 7 bases from J, leaving 17 bases between. The CDR3 extends over 16 amino acids. This CDR3 is CASSEGKRRVFGELFF. DNA for the CDR3: TGTGCCAGCAGTGAAGGAAAACGCAGGGTTTTCGGGGAGCTGTTTTTT.

The chain is built from TRBV5-1 and TRBJ2-1; 8 nucleotides agree with TRBD2. Germline values: CDR1 SGHRS, CDR2 YFSETQ. This CDR3 region has 16 residues. V lost 1 base and J lost 7; bases outside the gene matches: 10. The CDR3 region is CASSLSGGGRINEQFF. DNA of the CDR3: TGCGCCAGCAGCTTGAGCGGGGGCGGGAGGATAAATGAGCAGTTCTTC.

The chain has TRBV6-6 and TRBJ2-7, with TRBD1 matching over 9 bases. CDR3 length equals 16 residues. The ends lost 7 bases at V and 2 bases at J; junction bases unmatched: 12. Germline CDR1 is MNHNY and CDR2 is SVGAGI (reference sequence). The CDR3 loop reads CASTPGGGQGTYEQYV. DNA of the CDR3: TGTGCCAGCACCCCAGGGGGGGGACAGGGTACCTACGAGCAGTACGTC.

The chain combines TRBV18 with TRBJ2-7; TRBD2 matches at 7 bases. The CDR3 length is 16 residues. V lost 5 bases, J lost 3 bases, and 13 bases stayed unmatched. Germline assignment: CDR1 KGHSH and CDR2 LQKENI. The CDR3, as DNA: TGTGCCAGCTCAGACATGGGGGGAGGGGCCAGCTACGAGCAGTACTTC. As protein: CASSDMGGGASYEQYF.